This TCR beta chain was recorded in a study of T cell responses to AZD1222 COVID-19 vaccine. Study-wide findings and caveats: Spike-specific TCR breadth and depth rose after two AZD1222 doses. Baseline serology detected seropositivity in only a handful of AZD1222 recipients. Clonal diversity may have been underestimated in mostly white British donors.

Assay: immunoSEQ multiplex PCR; the TCRdb copy retains only in-frame clones and omits some. The repertoire holds roughly 150,000 clones, with 90% to 95% as singletons. Comment on this clone: Its antigen is not known.

It was second doses at about 4 or about 12 weeks that were pooled. This CDR3 spans 13 amino acids. V lost 2 bases and J lost 4, with 5 bases in between. The germline V gene encodes CDR1 MRHNA and CDR2 SNTAGT. The rearrangement links TRBV6-4 to TRBJ2-2; D is possibly TRBD2 (5 bases). The origin of this receptor is an adult who received the AZD1222 COVID-19 vaccine. Sequenced material: peripheral blood, taken 28 days after the second AZD1222 dose. CDR3 nucleotides: TGTGCCAGCAGTGACGGGAGCACCGGGGAGCTGTTTTTT. It translates to CASSDGSTGELFF.